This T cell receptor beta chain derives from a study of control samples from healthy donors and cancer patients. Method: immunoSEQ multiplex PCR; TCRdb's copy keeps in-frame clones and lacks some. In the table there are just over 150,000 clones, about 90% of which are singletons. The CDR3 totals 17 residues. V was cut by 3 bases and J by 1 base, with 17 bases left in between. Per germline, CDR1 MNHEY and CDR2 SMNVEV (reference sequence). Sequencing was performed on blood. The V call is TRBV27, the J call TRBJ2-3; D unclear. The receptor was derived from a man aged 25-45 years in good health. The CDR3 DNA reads TGTGCCAGCAGTTTTAGAGCTAGTGGTATAGGCACAGATACGCAGTATTTT. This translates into CASSFRASGIGTDTQYF.